This T cell receptor (beta chain) emerged from a study of read filtering for tumor transcriptome and immune sequencing. The library was built from about 400 ng RNA with molecular barcoded adaptors for alpha/delta and beta/gamma chains. Using its own MiXCR run on the reads, TCRdb lists one record per CDR3 protein. The data hold roughly 67,000 distinct CDR3 sequences, with around 20% observed a single time. This CDR3 comprises 11 residues. The V gene's germline CDR1 is LGHDT and CDR2 YNNKEL (reference sequence). This clonotype came up many times. Compared with germline, one end of the junction differs, possibly owing to a read error.

This TCR was sampled from a donor aged 40 or over with multiple myeloma. The rearrangement joins TRBV3-1 to TRBJ2-7; D gene unclear. Specimen: a population of CD138-negative cells sorted from bone marrow. Here the CDR3 DNA reads TGTGCCAGCAGCCTAAACTACGAGCAGTACTTT. This sequence encodes CASSLNYEQYF.